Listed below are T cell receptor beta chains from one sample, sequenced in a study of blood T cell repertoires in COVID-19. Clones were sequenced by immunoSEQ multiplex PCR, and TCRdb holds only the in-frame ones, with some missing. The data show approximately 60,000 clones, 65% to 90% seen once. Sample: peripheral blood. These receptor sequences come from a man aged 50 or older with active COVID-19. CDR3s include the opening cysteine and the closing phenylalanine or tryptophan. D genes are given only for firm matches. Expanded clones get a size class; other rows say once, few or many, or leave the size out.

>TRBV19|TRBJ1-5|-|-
TGTGCCACCGGACAGATGAATCAGCCCCAGCATTTT
CATGQMNQPQHF
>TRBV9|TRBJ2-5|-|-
TGTGCCAGCAGCGTAATCTCGGGTTCCGAAGAGACCCAGTACTTC
CASSVISGSEETQYF
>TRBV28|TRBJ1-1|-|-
TGTGCCAGCAGTCTAGACCCAACTGAAGCTTTCTTT
CASSLDPTEAFF
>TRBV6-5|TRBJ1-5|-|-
TGTGCCAGCAGTTACTCCAACAGGGGCAATCAGCCCCAGCATTTT
CASSYSNRGNQPQHF
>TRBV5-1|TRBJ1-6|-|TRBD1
TGCGCCAGCGGACAGGGGACCCCCAATTCACCCCTCCACTTT
CASGQGTPNSPLHF
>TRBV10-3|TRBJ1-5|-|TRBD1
TGTGCCATCAGTGAGACAGGGGATCAGCCCCAGCATTTT
CAISETGDQPQHF
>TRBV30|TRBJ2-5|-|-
TGTGCCTGGTCGATGGAGGCGGCGGGACAAGAGACCCAGTACTTC
CAWSMEAAGQETQYF
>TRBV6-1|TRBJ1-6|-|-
TGTGCCAGCAGTGAGAGACACGAAGCACCTCGTTCACCCCTCCACTTT
CASSERHEAPRSPLHF
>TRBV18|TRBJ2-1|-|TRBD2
TGTGCCAGCTCACCACTTCGGGGGGGTAATGAGCAGTTCTTC
CASSPLRGGNEQFF
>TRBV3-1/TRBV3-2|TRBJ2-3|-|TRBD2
TGTGCCAGCAGCCGGTTAGCGGGGAGCACAGATACGCAGTATTTT
CASSRLAGSTDTQYF
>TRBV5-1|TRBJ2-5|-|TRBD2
TGCGCCAGCGGACTAGATCAAGAGACCCAGTACTTC
CASGLDQETQYF
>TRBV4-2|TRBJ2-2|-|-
TGTGCCAGCAGCGTACGAGTAGGGGGGGACACCGGGGAGCTGTTTTTT
CASSVRVGGDTGELFF
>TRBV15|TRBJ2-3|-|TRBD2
TGTGCCACCAGCAGGTTCCCCGGGACTAGCGGCACAGATACGCAGTATTTT
CATSRFPGTSGTDTQYF
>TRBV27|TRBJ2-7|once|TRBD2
TGTGCCAGCAGTTATTCGGGACGGGGAGCGGGAGGGGGGACGAACGAGCAGTACTTC
CASSYSGRGAGGGTNEQYF
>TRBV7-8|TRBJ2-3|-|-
TGTGCCAGCCTGCAACTACCCACAGATACGCAGTATTTT
CASLQLPTDTQYF
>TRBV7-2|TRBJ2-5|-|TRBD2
TGTGCCAGCAGCTTACGGACTAGCGGGAGTCAGACCCAGTACTTC
CASSLRTSGSQTQYF
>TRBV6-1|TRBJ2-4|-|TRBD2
TGTGCCAGCAGTGAAATACTAGCGGGGGGCGGGTACTTC
CASSEILAGGGYF
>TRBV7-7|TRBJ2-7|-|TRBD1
TGTGCCAGCAGCCCGGGACAGGGAGGGTACGAGCAGTACTTC
CASSPGQGGYEQYF
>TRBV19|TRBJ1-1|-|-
TGTGCCAGTAGGACAGGAGGCATGAACACTGAAGCTTTCTTT
CASRTGGMNTEAFF
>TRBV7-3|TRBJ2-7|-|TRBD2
TGTGCCAGCAGCCGGACTAGCCCCGACGAGCAGTACTTC
CASSRTSPDEQYF
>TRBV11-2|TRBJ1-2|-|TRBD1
TGTGCCAGCAGCTTAGAAGTTGGGACAGGTCTTGGCTACACCTTC
CASSLEVGTGLGYTF
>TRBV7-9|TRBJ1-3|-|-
TGTGCCAGCAGCCCCCCCGGGAGTTCCTCTGGAAACACCATATATTTT
CASSPPGSSSGNTIYF
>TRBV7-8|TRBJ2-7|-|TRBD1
TGTGCCAGCAGCTTTACAGGGGGCGGCGAGCAGTACTTC
CASSFTGGGEQYF